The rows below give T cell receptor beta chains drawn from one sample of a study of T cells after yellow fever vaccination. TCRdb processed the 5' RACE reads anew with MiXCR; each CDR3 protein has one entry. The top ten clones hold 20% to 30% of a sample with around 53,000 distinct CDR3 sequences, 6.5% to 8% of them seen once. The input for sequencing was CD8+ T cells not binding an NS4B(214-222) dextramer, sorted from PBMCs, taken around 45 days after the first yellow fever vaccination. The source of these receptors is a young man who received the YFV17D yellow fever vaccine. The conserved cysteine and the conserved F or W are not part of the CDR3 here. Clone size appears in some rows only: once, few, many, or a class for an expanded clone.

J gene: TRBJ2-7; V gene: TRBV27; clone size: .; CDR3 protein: ASTHKGPLRQVSYEQY
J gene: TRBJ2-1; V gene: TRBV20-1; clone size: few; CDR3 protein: SASRDRGFNEQF
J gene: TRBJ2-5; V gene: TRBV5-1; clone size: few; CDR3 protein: ASSLASGGYQETQY
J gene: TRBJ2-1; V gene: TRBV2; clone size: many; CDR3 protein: ASSGSAVGGSNEQF
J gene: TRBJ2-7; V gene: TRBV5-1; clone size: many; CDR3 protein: ASSPGQGWEQY
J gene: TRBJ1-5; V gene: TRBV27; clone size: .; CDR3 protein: ASRQGLANQPQH
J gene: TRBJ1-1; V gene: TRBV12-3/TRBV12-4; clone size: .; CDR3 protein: ASMAGSNTEAF
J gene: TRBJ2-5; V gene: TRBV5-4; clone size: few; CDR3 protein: ASRFSGGQETQY
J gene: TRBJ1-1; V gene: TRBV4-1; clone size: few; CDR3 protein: ASSLSSGTGRSRAF
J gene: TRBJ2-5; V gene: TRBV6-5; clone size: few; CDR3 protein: ASSHRTGLGETQY
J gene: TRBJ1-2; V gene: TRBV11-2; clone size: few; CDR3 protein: ASSFDFPGVSQRGYT